These 23 T cell receptor beta chains originate from one sample sequenced in a study of Ad26.COV2.S vaccination and SARS-CoV-2 variants. The table came from immunoSEQ multiplex PCR; TCRdb's copy has only in-frame clones and leaves some out. The sample lists 300,000 to 400,000 clones, about 89% occurring once. Treatment specified: roughly 19 received Ad26.COV2.S at low or high dose, single or two shots; about 5 received placebo; per-sample allocation not given. The samples date from day 63 after the first vaccine or placebo injection. Sequenced material: peripheral blood, taken in a trial of Ad26.COV2.S vaccine versus placebo. The receptors originated from a person between 18 and 65 years old who received the Ad26.COV2.S COVID-19 vaccine or a placebo.

V is TRBV6-1 and J is TRBJ1-1; possibly TRBD1 for D (6 bases). The CDR3 totals 14 residues. From germline, CDR1 is MNHNS and CDR2 SASEGT. The V end lost 2 bases, the J end lost 4 bases, and 11 bases lay between the germline ends. This CDR3 is CASSEWGPGTEAFF. The CDR3 nucleotides are TGTGCCAGCAGTGAATGGGGGCCTGGCACTGAAGCTTTCTTT.

V is TRBV7-8 and J is TRBJ1-1; D gene ambiguous. With 0 bases removed from V and 6 bases from J, the gap between germline ends came to 20 bases. The CDR3 sequence is 17 residues long. The germline V gene has CDR1 SGHVS and CDR2 FQNEAQ. CDR3 nucleotides: TGTGCCAGCAGCTTAGCCTTAAGGCCTACTGGAACTGCTGAAGCTTTCTTT. Its translation: CASSLALRPTGTAEAFF.

This chain connects TRBV6-2 or TRBV6-3 to TRBJ1-1; 7 bases are a match to TRBD1. V was pared by 5 bases and J by 0 bases, with 12 bases of the junction left unmatched. The CDR3 runs to 17 residues. Germline values: CDR1 MNHEY, CDR2 SVGEGT. The CDR3 sequence: CASSSIVQGVVNTEAFF. The CDR3 DNA follows: TGTGCCAGCAGTAGCATCGTGCAGGGGGTAGTGAACACTGAAGCTTTCTTT.

This clone is a singleton in its sample. This chain connects TRBV7-5 to TRBJ2-7; the table's D call, TRBD2, was not checked against the DNA. TRBV7-5 is recorded as a pseudogene. CDR3 length: 14 residues. DNA of the CDR3: TGTGCCAGAAGCGAAGTAATTACTCGCTACGAGCAGTACTTC. It yields the protein CARSEVITRYEQYF.

The V call is TRBV3-1 (or the pseudogene TRBV3-2), the J call TRBJ2-5; 7 bases fit TRBD2. The V and J ends lost 6 bases and 5 bases, in that order; junction bases with no gene match: 12. The CDR3 covers 15 residues. CDR1 is LGHDT, CDR2 YNNKEL, per germline (reference sequence). The CDR3 spells CASSPGGVPRETQYF. The DNA for the CDR3 is TGTGCCAGCAGTCCTGGGGGGGTTCCCCGGGAGACCCAGTACTTC.

The chain is built from TRBV15 and TRBJ2-3; 8 nucleotides align to TRBD2. The V and J ends lost 3 bases and 1 base, in that order; junction bases with no gene match: 6. Germline values: CDR1 LNHNV, CDR2 YYDKDF (reference sequence). The CDR3 runs 16 residues. The CDR3 DNA reads TGTGCCACCAGCAGTGGAAGCGGGAGCCGCACAGATACGCAGTATTTT. This sequence encodes CATSSGSGSRTDTQYF.

The chain employs TRBV4-1 and TRBJ1-2; D is undetermined. Trimming stripped 1 base from V and 4 bases from J, with 10 bases between. Per the germline V gene, CDR1 is MGHRA and CDR2 is YSYEKL. CDR3 length: 14 amino acids. The CDR3: CASSQAAGGYGYTF. The CDR3 DNA reads TGCGCCAGCAGCCAAGCCGCCGGCGGCTATGGCTACACCTTC.

J is TRBJ2-2 and V is TRBV7-8; 8 bases are a match to TRBD1. This CDR3 region has 15 residues. V lost 5 bases and J lost 3; bases outside the gene matches: 5. Germline lookup yields CDR1 SGHVS and CDR2 FQNEAQ. CDR3 sequence reads: CASSRGQGDTGELFF. The CDR3 DNA follows: TGTGCCAGCAGCCGAGGACAGGGAGACACCGGGGAGCTGTTTTTT.

The chain has TRBV19 and TRBJ1-1; D gene uncertain. The CDR3 is made up of 16 amino acids. Per the germline V gene, CDR1 is LNHDA and CDR2 is SQIVND (reference sequence). The ends were cut back, 3 bases at V and 2 bases at J, with 16 bases in the middle. DNA of the CDR3: TGTGCCAGTAGTATCGGGTTGGGCCCGGACAACACTGAAGCTTTCTTT. Amino acids: CASSIGLGPDNTEAFF.

V and J are TRBV14 and TRBJ2-1; D possibly corresponds to TRBD1 (5 bases). V lost 0 bases and J lost 9, with 15 bases in between. This CDR3 region has 15 residues. Germline V gene lookup returns CDR1 SGHDN and CDR2 FVKESK. For the CDR3, the DNA is TGTGCCAGCAGCCAAGACGAATCAGGGTTGACTGAGCAGTTCTTC. Its translation: CASSQDESGLTEQFF. Using reference TRBV14 and TRBJ2-1 for the parts outside the CDR3, the full variable domain is EAGVTQFPSHSVIEKGQTVTLRCDPISGHDNLYWYRRVMGKEIKFLLHFVKESKQDESGMPNNRFLAERTGGTYSTLKVQPAELEDSGVYFCASSQDESGLTEQFFGPGTRLTVL.

This clone has just a few counts. This sequence joins TRBV7-3 and TRBJ2-2; 7 positions match TRBD2. CDR1 SGHTA and CDR2 FQGTGA come from the germline V gene. This CDR3 region has 15 residues. V dropped 5 bases and J dropped 5; count of bases not matched to a gene: 8. The CDR3 is CASSPQRGSTGELFF. CDR3 in DNA: TGTGCCAGCAGCCCCCAGCGGGGTTCGACCGGGGAGCTGTTTTTT. The complete variable domain, with remaining parts taken from reference TRBV7-3 and TRBJ2-2, reads GAGVSQTPSNKVTEKGKYVELRCDPISGHTALYWYRQSLGQGPEFLIYFQGTGAADDSGLPNDRFFAVRPEGSVSTLKIQRTERGDSAVYLCASSPQRGSTGELFFGEGSRLTVL.

The genes are TRBV10-1 and TRBJ1-1, with 8 bases aligning to TRBD1. The germline V gene encodes CDR1 WNHNN and CDR2 SYGVQD (reference sequence). The CDR3 covers 15 residues. V lost 4 bases, J lost 7 bases, and 11 bases stayed unmatched. The CDR3 protein is CASSAASTGESEAFF. Here the CDR3 DNA reads TGCGCCAGCAGTGCGGCCTCGACAGGGGAGAGTGAAGCTTTCTTT.

Turning to this clone: The sample carries other DNA sequences with the same CDR3. J is TRBJ2-7 and V is TRBV11-2, with D unclear. This CDR3 region has 11 residues. The V and J ends lost 3 bases and 0 bases respectively, with 0 bases between them. Germline V gives CDR1 SGHAT, CDR2 FQNNGV. The CDR3 DNA reads TGTGCCAGCAGCTTCTCCTACGAGCAGTACTTC. Translating it yields CASSFSYEQYF.

The CDR3 sequence: CSVRRTGSSYEQYF. As DNA, the CDR3 is TGCAGCGTACGCCGGACAGGTAGCTCCTACGAGCAGTACTTC. The rearrangement joins TRBV29-1 to TRBJ2-7; 7 bases match TRBD1. The CDR3 extends over 14 amino acids. In germline, CDR1 is SQVTM, CDR2 ANQGSEA. J lost 0 bases, V lost 6 bases, and 8 bases had no gene match.

V usage is TRBV7-3 and J usage is TRBJ1-5; weak D call: TRBD1 (6 bases). V shed 6 bases and J shed 2 bases, with 17 bases lying between them. Germline V lookup: CDR1 SGHTA, CDR2 FQGTGA. The CDR3 is made up of 16 amino acids. The CDR3 sequence is CASRKQGSAGNQPQHF. The CDR3 DNA reads as TGTGCCAGCAGAAAACAGGGCTCAGCTGGCAATCAGCCCCAGCATTTT.

The chain links TRBV18 to TRBJ2-1; tentatively, D is TRBD2 (6 bases). The CDR3 contains 15 residues. V was pared by 3 bases and J by 0 bases, with 9 bases between. Germline V gives CDR1 KGHSH, CDR2 LQKENI. The CDR3 bases are TGTGCCAGCTCACCGGGACTCAGCTCCTACAATGAGCAGTTCTTC. Residues: CASSPGLSSYNEQFF.

The rearrangement joins TRBV5-1 to TRBJ2-3, with D hard to call. The CDR3 consists of 16 residues. Germline assignment: CDR1 SGHRS and CDR2 YFSETQ. Trimming removed 4 bases at V and 2 bases at J, with 17 bases between. CDR3 protein: CASSPRTTTFTDTQYF. CDR3 DNA: TGCGCCAGCAGCCCCAGGACCACGACCTTCACAGATACGCAGTATTTT.

This chain links TRBV30 with TRBJ2-1, with a possible D match to TRBD2 (6 bases). The V end lost 0 bases, the J end lost 1 base, and 10 bases lay between the germline ends. The CDR3 spans 15 residues. Per germline, CDR1 GTSNPN and CDR2 SVGIG (reference sequence). The CDR3 DNA is TGTGCCTGGAGTGTAGGGACTCGATCCTACAATGAGCAGTTCTTC. Protein: CAWSVGTRSYNEQFF.

The chain has TRBV5-1 and TRBJ2-3; D possibly corresponds to TRBD2 (5 bases). This CDR3 is 14 amino acids long. Germline values: CDR1 SGHRS, CDR2 YFSETQ. Trimming shortened V by 0 bases and J by 2 bases, and 7 bases separated the two germline ends. In DNA, the CDR3 is TGCGCCAGCAGCTTGGCGGGGATCACAGATACGCAGTATTTT. It encodes CASSLAGITDTQYF.

V usage is TRBV5-1 and J usage is TRBJ2-3; 9 positions agree with TRBD2. The germline CDR1 and CDR2 sequences are SGHRS and YFSETQ. The V segment lost 0 bases and the J segment 1 base; nucleotides outside the gene matches: 3. The CDR3 runs to 16 residues. The CDR3 DNA sequence: TGCGCCAGCAGCTTGGACGCGGGAGGGGGCACAGATACGCAGTATTTT. This translates into CASSLDAGGGTDTQYF.

This sequence joins TRBV7-2 and TRBJ2-5; TRBD1 matches 10 bases. With 5 bases clipped from V and 5 bases from J, the junction kept 8 bases outside the gene matches. CDR1 and CDR2 from the germline V gene are SGHTA and FQGNSA. This CDR3 spans 15 amino acids. DNA for the CDR3: TGTGCCAGCAGCCCCGACAGGGGGCTTGAGGAGACCCAGTACTTC. Its translation: CASSPDRGLEETQYF.

A single count supports this clone. The chain has TRBV5-1 and TRBJ2-7, with 7 bases aligning to TRBD2. The CDR3 runs 15 residues. Germline loops: CDR1 SGHRS, CDR2 YFSETQ. Germline trimming cut 0 bases from V and 3 bases from J; bases unmatched to any gene: 6. The CDR3 DNA follows: TGCGCCAGCAGCTTGGCGCTAGCGGAGGGCTACGAGCAGTACTTC. Its translation: CASSLALAEGYEQYF.

The chain has TRBV6-1 and TRBJ1-2; unclear D gene. Trimming left V 3 bases short and J 3 bases short, with 5 bases between. The CDR3 has 12 residues. Germline CDR1 reads MNHNS; CDR2 reads SASEGT. The CDR3 is CASSDGYYGYTF. The CDR3 bases are TGTGCCAGCAGTGATGGGTACTATGGCTACACCTTC.